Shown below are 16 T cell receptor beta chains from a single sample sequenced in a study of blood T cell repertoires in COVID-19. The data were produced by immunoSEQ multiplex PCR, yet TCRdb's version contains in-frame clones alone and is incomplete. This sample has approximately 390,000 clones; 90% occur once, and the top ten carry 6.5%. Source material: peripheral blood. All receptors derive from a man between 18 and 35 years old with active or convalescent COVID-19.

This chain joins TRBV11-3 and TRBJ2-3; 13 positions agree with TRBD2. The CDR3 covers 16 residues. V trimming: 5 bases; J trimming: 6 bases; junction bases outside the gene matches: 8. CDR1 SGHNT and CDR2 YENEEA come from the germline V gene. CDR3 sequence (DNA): TGTGCCAGCAGCCCAGGACTAGCGGGGGTCCGGGATACGCAGTATTTT. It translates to CASSPGLAGVRDTQYF.

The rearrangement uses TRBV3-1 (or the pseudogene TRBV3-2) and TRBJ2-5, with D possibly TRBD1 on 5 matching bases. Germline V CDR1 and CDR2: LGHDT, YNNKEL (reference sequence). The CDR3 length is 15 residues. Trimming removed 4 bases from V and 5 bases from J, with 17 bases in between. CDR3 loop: CASSPQSRQKETQYF. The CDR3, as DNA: TGTGCCAGCAGCCCTCAATCCCGACAGAAGGAGACCCAGTACTTC.

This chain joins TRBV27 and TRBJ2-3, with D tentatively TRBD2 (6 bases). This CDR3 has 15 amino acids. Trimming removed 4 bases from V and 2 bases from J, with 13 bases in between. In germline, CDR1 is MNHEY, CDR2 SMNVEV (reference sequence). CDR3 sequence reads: CASSYPSGSTDTQYF. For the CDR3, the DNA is TGTGCCAGCAGTTACCCCAGCGGGTCCACAGATACGCAGTATTTT.

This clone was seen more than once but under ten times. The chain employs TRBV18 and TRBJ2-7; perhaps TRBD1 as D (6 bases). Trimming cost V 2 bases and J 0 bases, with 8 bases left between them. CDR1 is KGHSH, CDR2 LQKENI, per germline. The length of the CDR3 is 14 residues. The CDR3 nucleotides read TGTGCCAGCTCACCAACAGGGTTCTCCTACGAGCAGTACTTC. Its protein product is CASSPTGFSYEQYF.

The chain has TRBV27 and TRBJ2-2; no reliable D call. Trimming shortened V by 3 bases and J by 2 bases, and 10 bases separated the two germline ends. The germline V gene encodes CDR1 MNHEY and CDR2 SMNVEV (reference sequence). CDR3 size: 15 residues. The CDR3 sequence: CASSFRSPNTGELFF. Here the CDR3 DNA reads TGTGCCAGCAGTTTCAGGTCTCCCAACACCGGGGAGCTGTTTTTT.

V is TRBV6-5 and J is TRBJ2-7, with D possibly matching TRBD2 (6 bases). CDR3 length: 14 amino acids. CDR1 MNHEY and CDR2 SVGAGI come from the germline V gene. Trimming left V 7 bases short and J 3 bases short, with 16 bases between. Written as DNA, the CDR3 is TGTGCCAGCAACCCTTGGGGTAGCGGCTACGAGCAGTACTTC. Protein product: CASNPWGSGYEQYF.

Here the CDR3 reads CASKNQGGVAEAFF. The CDR3 coding sequence is TGTGCCAGCAAAAACCAGGGGGGCGTAGCTGAAGCTTTCTTT. The rearrangement uses TRBV28 and TRBJ1-1; 7 positions agree with TRBD1. V shed 7 bases, J shed 6 bases, and the junction held 11 bases outside the gene matches. CDR1 MDHEN and CDR2 SYDVKM come from the germline V gene. The CDR3 spans 14 residues.

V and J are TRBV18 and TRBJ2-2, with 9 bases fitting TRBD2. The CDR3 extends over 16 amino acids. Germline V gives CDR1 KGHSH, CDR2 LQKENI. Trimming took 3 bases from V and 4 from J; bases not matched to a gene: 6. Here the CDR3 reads CASSPLAGDLTGELFF. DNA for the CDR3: TGTGCCAGCTCACCCTTAGCGGGGGATCTCACCGGGGAGCTGTTTTTT.

The CDR3 here is CASSVGGRFTYNEQFF. Here the CDR3 DNA reads TGTGCCAGCAGCGTAGGCGGGAGATTTACCTACAATGAGCAGTTCTTC. This chain uses TRBV9 with TRBJ2-1, with 7 bases identical to TRBD2. V lost 0 bases, J lost 2 bases, and 5 bases stayed unmatched. Germline V gives CDR1 SGDLS, CDR2 YYNGEE. The CDR3 sequence is 16 residues long.

This chain's CDR3 is CASSLVNQEQYF. The CDR3 nucleotides read TGTGCCAGCAGTTTAGTCAACCAGGAGCAGTACTTC. This sequence joins TRBV12-3 or TRBV12-4 and TRBJ2-7; no firm D call. Trimming stripped 1 base from V and 7 bases from J, with 8 bases between. The CDR3 extends over 12 amino acids.

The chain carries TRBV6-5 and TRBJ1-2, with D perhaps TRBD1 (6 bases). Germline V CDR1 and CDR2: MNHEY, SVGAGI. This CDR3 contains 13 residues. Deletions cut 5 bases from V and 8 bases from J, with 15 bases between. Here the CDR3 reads CASSPTGPGGYTF. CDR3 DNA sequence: TGTGCCAGCAGTCCTACAGGGCCGGGGGGCTACACCTTC.

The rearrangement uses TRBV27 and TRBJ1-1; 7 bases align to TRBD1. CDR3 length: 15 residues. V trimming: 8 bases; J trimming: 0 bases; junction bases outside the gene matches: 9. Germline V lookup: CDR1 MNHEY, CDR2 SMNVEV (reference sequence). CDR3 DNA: TGTGCCAGCGGGCGGACAGGCAACATGAACACTGAAGCTTTCTTT. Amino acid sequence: CASGRTGNMNTEAFF.

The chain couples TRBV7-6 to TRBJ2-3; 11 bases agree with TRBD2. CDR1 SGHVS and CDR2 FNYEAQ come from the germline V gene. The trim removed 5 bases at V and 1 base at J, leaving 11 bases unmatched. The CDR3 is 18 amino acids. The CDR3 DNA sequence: TGTGCCAGCAGCAACCTAGCGGGGGGATGGGGGCGCACAGATACGCAGTATTTT. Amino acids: CASSNLAGGWGRTDTQYF.

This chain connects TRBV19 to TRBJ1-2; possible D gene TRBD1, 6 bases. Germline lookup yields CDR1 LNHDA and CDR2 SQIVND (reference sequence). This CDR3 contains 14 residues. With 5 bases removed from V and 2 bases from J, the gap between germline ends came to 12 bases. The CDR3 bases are TGTGCCAGTAGTCGTACCGGGACAAACTATGGCTACACCTTC. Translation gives CASSRTGTNYGYTF. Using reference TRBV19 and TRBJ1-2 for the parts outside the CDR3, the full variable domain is DGGITQSPKYLFRKEGQNVTLSCEQNLNHDAMYWYRQDPGQGLRLIYYSQIVNDFQKGDIAEGYSVSREKKESFPLTVTSAQKNPTAFYLCASSRTGTNYGYTFGSGTRLTVV.

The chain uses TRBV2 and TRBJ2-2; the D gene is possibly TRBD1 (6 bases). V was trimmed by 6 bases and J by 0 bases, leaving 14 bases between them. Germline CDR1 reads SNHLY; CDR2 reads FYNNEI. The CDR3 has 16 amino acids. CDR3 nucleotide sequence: TGTGCCAGCAGCGAGCCGGGACACACGAACACCGGGGAGCTGTTTTTT. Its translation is CASSEPGHTNTGELFF.

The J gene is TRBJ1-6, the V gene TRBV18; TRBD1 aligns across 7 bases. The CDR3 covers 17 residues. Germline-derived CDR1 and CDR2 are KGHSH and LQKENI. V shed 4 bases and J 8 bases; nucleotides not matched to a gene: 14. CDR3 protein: CASSLIPTGTRDSPLHF. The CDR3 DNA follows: TGTGCCAGCTCACTAATCCCGACAGGGACGCGGGATTCACCCCTCCACTTT.